A selection of T cell receptor beta chains follows, all from one sample in a study of control samples from healthy donors and cancer patients. Sequencing used immunoSEQ multiplex PCR; TCRdb keeps in-frame clones, though not all of them. The table includes under 450,000 clones, 80% to 95% detected once. Sample: PBMCs. These receptors came from a man aged 35 to 55 with head and neck cancer. Each CDR3 is given with its conserved first and last residue. A D gene is named only where the DNA matches it firmly. Clone size is not always given. Where it is, it says once, few, many or a class for expanded clones.

>TRBD2|TRBV7-2|.|TRBJ2-2
TGTGCCAGCAGCTTATTGTCTAGCGGGGGCACCGGGGAGCTGTTTTTT
CASSLLSSGGTGELFF
>.|TRBV24-1|.|TRBJ1-5
TGTGCCACCAGTGATCTCGGGATCAATCAGCCCCAGCATTTT
CATSDLGINQPQHF
>.|TRBV24-1|.|TRBJ2-1
TGTGCCACCAGTGATTTGCGGCAGTCCTCCTACAATGAGCAGTTCTTC
CATSDLRQSSYNEQFF
>.|TRBV3-1/TRBV3-2|few|TRBJ1-6
TGTGCCAGCAGCCAAGAGAGGGGGAATTCACCCCTCCACTTT
CASSQERGNSPLHF
>.|TRBV7-3|.|TRBJ1-3
TGTGCCAGCAGCCCGACAGGCTCTGGAAACACCATATATTTT
CASSPTGSGNTIYF
>TRBD1|TRBV30|.|TRBJ2-7
TGTGCCTTAATCAGGGGGAGCTCCTACGAGCAGTACTTC
CALIRGSSYEQYF
>.|TRBV27|.|TRBJ1-1
TGTGCCAGCAGTTTGACAGGAAACACTGAAGCTTTCTTT
CASSLTGNTEAFF
>.|TRBV27|.|TRBJ1-2
TGTGCCAGCAGCCGGGACCGAGCTTCTAACTATGGCTACACCTTC
CASSRDRASNYGYTF
>.|TRBV7-6|.|TRBJ1-4
TGTGCCAGCAGCTTATCCGGGACACTTGTAACTAATGAAAAACTGTTTTTT
CASSLSGTLVTNEKLFF
>.|TRBV5-1|.|TRBJ1-2
TGCGCCAGCGGAGCCGAGACCGCTAACTATGGCTACACCTTC
CASGAETANYGYTF
>.|TRBV7-8|.|TRBJ1-3
TGTGCCAGCAGCTTAAGCGGGGGCTCTGGAAACACCATATATTTT
CASSLSGGSGNTIYF
>TRBD2|TRBV27|.|TRBJ2-6
TGTGCCAGCAGTTTTGGTCGGAGCGGGAGAGTGTCTGGGGCCAACGTCCTGACTTTC
CASSFGRSGRVSGANVLTF
>TRBD1|TRBV7-9|.|TRBJ1-4
TGTGCCAGCAGCCAACAGGGGGCACGGGAAAAACTGTTTTTT
CASSQQGAREKLFF
>TRBD2|TRBV29-1|.|TRBJ2-1
TGCAGCGTTGAACCCGGGACTAGCGGTTACAATGAGCAGTTCTTC
CSVEPGTSGYNEQFF
>.|TRBV20-1|.|TRBJ2-5
TGCAGTGCCTATATACAAGAGACCCAGTACTTC
CSAYIQETQYF
>TRBD2|TRBV7-2|.|TRBJ2-3
TGTGCCAGCAGCCCGGGGGCTAGCGGGCCTCAGAGGGATACGCAGTATTTT
CASSPGASGPQRDTQYF
>.|TRBV3-1/TRBV3-2|.|TRBJ2-3
TGTGCCAGCAGCCCGACGGGGGGCGGGACAGATACGCAGTATTTT
CASSPTGGGTDTQYF
>.|TRBV3-1/TRBV3-2|.|TRBJ2-1
TGTGCCAGCAGCCAAGAAACGACAGGCTTTTTGAAAAATGAGCAGTTCTTC
CASSQETTGFLKNEQFF
>.|TRBV6-5|.|TRBJ2-7
TGTGCCAGCAGTTACTCGATTGAGGCGGGCGCAGAGTACTTC
CASSYSIEAGAEYF
>.|TRBV4-3|.|TRBJ2-2
TGCGCCAGCAGACGCACAGGGTTGGCCGGGGAGCTGTTTTTT
CASRRTGLAGELFF
>.|TRBV7-2|.|TRBJ2-1
TGTGCCAGCAGCTTGGGGCCCGGGGTTGGTCTGGGGTTCTTC
CASSLGPGVGLGFF
>.|TRBV2|.|TRBJ1-2
TGTGCCAGCAGTGAAGCGGGGACGGGGAACTATGGCTACACCTTC
CASSEAGTGNYGYTF
>.|TRBV19|.|TRBJ1-3
TGTGCCAGTAGTATCCACAGCAGCTCTGGAAACACCATATATTTT
CASSIHSSSGNTIYF
>TRBD1|TRBV6-5|.|TRBJ2-7
TGTGCCAGCAGTTTTGGGACAGGGGGCCTTTACGAGCAGTACTTC
CASSFGTGGLYEQYF
>.|TRBV27|.|TRBJ1-2
TGTGCCACCGGGGGGTTTTGGGGCTACACCTTC
CATGGFWGYTF
>.|TRBV5-1|.|TRBJ2-2
TGCGCCAGCAGCTTCGGCGGGACGAACACCGGGGAGCTGTTTTTT
CASSFGGTNTGELFF
>TRBD2|TRBV27|.|TRBJ2-2
TGTGCCAGCAGTTTTTCTCCCCAAAGAGCGGGGCAAACCGGGGAGCTGTTTTTT
CASSFSPQRAGQTGELFF
>.|TRBV6-1|once|TRBJ2-1
TGTGCCAGCAGTGAGATTCGGGTGGGGCGAGCCGACCGCAATGAGCAGTTCTTC
CASSEIRVGRADRNEQFF
>TRBD1|TRBV7-9|once|TRBJ1-1
TGTGCCAGCAGCGCACAGGGGGCCGGCACTGAAGCTTTCTTT
CASSAQGAGTEAFF
>.|TRBV28|few|TRBJ2-7
TGTGCCAGCAGTTTACCAGGGGCCAACTACGAGCAGTACTTC
CASSLPGANYEQYF
>.|TRBV19|.|TRBJ2-1
TGTGCCAGTAGTCCAGGGAGCTCCTACAATGAGCAGTTCTTC
CASSPGSSYNEQFF
>.|TRBV19|.|TRBJ2-1
TGTGCCAGTAGTCTGGGACTGGTAGAGTATGAGCAGTTCTTC
CASSLGLVEYEQFF
>TRBD2|TRBV11-3|once|TRBJ2-2
TGTGCCAGCAGTATTGGGACTAGCGGCACCGGGGAGCTGTTTTTT
CASSIGTSGTGELFF
>.|TRBV9|.|TRBJ2-7
TGTGCCAGCAGCGTAGATACCAGAGGCGAGCAGTACTTC
CASSVDTRGEQYF
>.|TRBV5-1|.|TRBJ1-1
TGCGCCAGCAGCCCACGGGAGAACACTGAAGCTTTCTTT
CASSPRENTEAFF
>TRBD1|TRBV6-5|.|TRBJ1-1
TGTGCCAGCAGAGACAGGGGGCCGGTCACTGAAGCTTTCTTT
CASRDRGPVTEAFF
>.|TRBV30|.|TRBJ1-5
TGTGCCTGGAGTTCAGACAGGTTGCAGCCCCAGCATTTT
CAWSSDRLQPQHF
>.|TRBV27|.|TRBJ2-7
TGTGCCAGCAGTTTATATCCGGGTCCCTACGAGCAGTACTTC
CASSLYPGPYEQYF
>.|TRBV6-1|.|TRBJ1-2
TGTGCCAGCAGTGAAGGGGGGGGTCTGGGAAACTATGGCTACACCTTC
CASSEGGGLGNYGYTF
>TRBD1|TRBV19|.|TRBJ2-7
TGTGCCAGTAGTCCCCGGGACAGGGGTTACGAGCAGTACTTC
CASSPRDRGYEQYF
>.|TRBV19|few|TRBJ1-1
TGTGCCAGTAGTATGTCGACGGGAGTTAACTCCCTGGGCCTCACTGAAGCTTTCTTT
CASSMSTGVNSLGLTEAFF
>.|TRBV9|.|TRBJ2-2
TGTGCCAGCAGCGTAGCTTCGCGGATAAACACCGGGGAGCTGTTTTTT
CASSVASRINTGELFF
>TRBD2|TRBV28|.|TRBJ2-7
TGTGCCAGCAGCCTCAGCGGGGGGGCTTACGAGCAGTACTTC
CASSLSGGAYEQYF
>.|TRBV7-3|.|TRBJ1-5
TGTGCCAGCTCGGCGGGTAGCAATCAGCCCCAGCATTTT
CASSAGSNQPQHF
>.|TRBV7-6|.|TRBJ1-6
TGTGCCAGCAGCCCAGCCAAAAGCTCCTATAATTCACCCCTCCACTTT
CASSPAKSSYNSPLHF
>.|TRBV28|.|TRBJ1-5
TGTGCCAGCAGTCCCGATAAGGGGAGCGGTGATCAGCCCCAGCATTTT
CASSPDKGSGDQPQHF
>.|TRBV7-3|few|TRBJ1-1
TGTGCCAGCAGCTCACAGCTGAACACTGAAGCTTTCTTT
CASSSQLNTEAFF
>.|TRBV5-1|.|TRBJ2-7
TGCGCCAGCAGCTTTTTAGGGGGGACCTACGAGCAGTACTTC
CASSFLGGTYEQYF
>TRBD1|TRBV5-8|.|TRBJ2-7
TGTGCCAGCAGCCGAGCGACAGGGTTACACGAGCAGTACTTC
CASSRATGLHEQYF
>.|TRBV6-5|.|TRBJ1-2
TGTGCCAGCAGTAAGGGACTTTTTGGCTACACCTTC
CASSKGLFGYTF
>.|TRBV24-1|once|TRBJ1-2
TGTGCCACCCCCTCTCCCAGAAATTATGGCTACACCTTC
CATPSPRNYGYTF
>.|TRBV30|.|TRBJ1-6
TGTGCCTGGGCAGGGGCAGGGGAGTCGGCCCTCCACTTT
CAWAGAGESALHF
>TRBD2|TRBV5-1|.|TRBJ2-5
TGCGCCAGCAGCTTGCGTGGCGGGGGGGCCGCAGAGACCCAGTACTTC
CASSLRGGGAAETQYF
>.|TRBV5-1|.|TRBJ1-2
TGCGCCAGCAGCCTCGGGACACCGTATGGCTACACCTTC
CASSLGTPYGYTF
>TRBD1|TRBV5-6|.|TRBJ2-7
TGTGCCAGCAGCTTGGGGGACAGGGAGGACGAGCAGTACTTC
CASSLGDREDEQYF
>.|TRBV3-1/TRBV3-2|.|TRBJ2-7
TGTGCCAGCAGCTCCCGGTGGGGGGCCGAGCAGTACTTC
CASSSRWGAEQYF
>.|TRBV7-8|once|TRBJ2-7
TGTGCCAGCAGCTTAGGGCCCGGGACACACTCCTACGAGCAGTACTTC
CASSLGPGTHSYEQYF
>TRBD1|TRBV28|.|TRBJ1-5
TGTGCCAGCACCCGAGAGGGGACAGTCAATCAGCCCCAGCATTTT
CASTREGTVNQPQHF
>TRBD1|TRBV7-2|.|TRBJ1-1
TGTGCCAGCAGCTTGGGACAGGGAACTGAAGCTTTCTTT
CASSLGQGTEAFF
>.|TRBV18|.|TRBJ2-7
TGTGCCAGCTCACCACTAGGGGGTCCCCAGGGTGAGCAGTACTTC
CASSPLGGPQGEQYF